The source of this TCR beta chain is a study of T cell repertoires in cytomegalovirus infection. CDR1 and CDR2 from the germline V gene are SGHVS and FNYEAQ. Trimming at V came to 5 bases and at J to 0 bases, leaving 7 bases not matched to a gene. The CDR3 has 15 residues. TCRdb ran MiXCR on the reads and lists one entry per CDR3 protein. Among tens of thousands of distinct CDR3 sequences listed, over 15% were seen once. A note on this clonotype: Its antigen remains unidentified.

This material consisted of CD8+ T cells from cultured PBMCs, taken from culture after CMV antigen stimulation. The chain combines TRBV7-6 with TRBJ2-7; the match to TRBD1 covers 7 bases. This clonotype was sampled from a human donor in good health (CMV status not recorded). Some clones in this sample may be carry-over from other donors' samples. CDR3 sequence (DNA): TGTGCCAGCAGCCAGGACAGGCGAAGCTCCTACGAGCAGTACTTC. Its protein is CASSQDRRSSYEQYF.